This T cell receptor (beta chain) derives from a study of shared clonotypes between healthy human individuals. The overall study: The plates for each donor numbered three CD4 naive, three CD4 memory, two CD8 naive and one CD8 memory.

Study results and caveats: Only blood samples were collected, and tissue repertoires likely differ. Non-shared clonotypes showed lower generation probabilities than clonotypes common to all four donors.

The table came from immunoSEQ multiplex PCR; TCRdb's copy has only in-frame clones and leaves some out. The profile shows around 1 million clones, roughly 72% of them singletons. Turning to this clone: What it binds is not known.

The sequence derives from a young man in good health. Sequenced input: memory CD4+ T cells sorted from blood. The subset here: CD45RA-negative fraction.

Here the CDR3 reads CASSEVGTVEQFF. The CDR3 region has the DNA TGTGCCAGCAGTGAAGTGGGCACGGTTGAGCAGTTCTTC. The chain employs TRBV6-1 and TRBJ2-1; D call uncertain. Germline V CDR1 and CDR2: MNHNS, SASEGT. The CDR3 has 13 amino acids. The V and J ends lost 1 base and 9 bases respectively, with 10 bases between them.